These T cell receptor beta chains were read from a single sample in a study of blood T cell repertoires in COVID-19. Profiled with immunoSEQ multiplex PCR; TCRdb holds only in-frame clones, not every one. Here the sample spans 55,000 to 80,000 clones, 80% to 95% being singletons. Sequenced material: peripheral blood. The receptors here all came from a human donor in a cohort sampled during active COVID-19. The CDR3 runs from the conserved cysteine through the conserved F or W. A D gene is named only where the DNA matches it firmly. The size field is filled for only some rows; it gives once, few, many or a size class.

v_gene: TRBV19; abundance: .; d_gene: TRBD2; j_gene: TRBJ2-1; CDR3nt: TGTGCCGGCTGGGGGGGGGATGAGCAGTTCTTC; CDR3aa: CAGWGGDEQFF
v_gene: TRBV28; abundance: .; d_gene: TRBD2; j_gene: TRBJ2-7; CDR3nt: TGTGCCAGCAGTCAGACTAGCGGGGCCTACGAGCAGTACTTC; CDR3aa: CASSQTSGAYEQYF
v_gene: TRBV27; abundance: .; d_gene: TRBD1; j_gene: TRBJ1-4; CDR3nt: TGTGCCAGCAGTCCTACAGGGGGCTCTTTTGCAACTAATGAAAAACTGTTTTTT; CDR3aa: CASSPTGGSFATNEKLFF
v_gene: TRBV30; abundance: .; d_gene: TRBD1; j_gene: TRBJ1-2; CDR3nt: TGTGCCTGGAGGGGGGACAGGAGGAACTATGGCTACACCTTC; CDR3aa: CAWRGDRRNYGYTF
v_gene: TRBV19; abundance: once; d_gene: TRBD1; j_gene: TRBJ1-2; CDR3nt: TGTGCCAGTAGTCCCGTCCGGGACAGGGGGAACTATGGCTACACCTTC; CDR3aa: CASSPVRDRGNYGYTF
v_gene: TRBV3-1/TRBV3-2; abundance: .; d_gene: TRBD2; j_gene: TRBJ2-3; CDR3nt: TGTGCCAGCAGGGGGGGGTATGGACTAGCGGCCCGCACAGATACGCAGTATTTT; CDR3aa: CASRGGYGLAARTDTQYF
v_gene: TRBV5-6; abundance: .; d_gene: .; j_gene: TRBJ1-2; CDR3nt: TGTGCCAGCAGCGGGGGGGTTAGCTACACCTTC; CDR3aa: CASSGGVSYTF
v_gene: TRBV6-5; abundance: .; d_gene: .; j_gene: TRBJ2-7; CDR3nt: TGTGCCAGCAGCACAGGACAGCTTACTACCTACGAGCAGTACTTC; CDR3aa: CASSTGQLTTYEQYF
v_gene: TRBV5-8; abundance: .; d_gene: TRBD1; j_gene: TRBJ1-5; CDR3nt: TGTGCCAGCAGCTGGATCATCGGGACAGGGCACCAGCCCCAGCATTTT; CDR3aa: CASSWIIGTGHQPQHF
v_gene: TRBV5-5; abundance: .; d_gene: .; j_gene: TRBJ1-2; CDR3nt: TGTGCCAGCAGTCCCAGACGACGGTCAGACAAAACTAACTATGGCTACACCTTC; CDR3aa: CASSPRRRSDKTNYGYTF
v_gene: TRBV19; abundance: .; d_gene: TRBD2; j_gene: TRBJ2-7; CDR3nt: TGTGCCAGTAGTCCGCGTCACCAGTGGTCTAGCGGACTGAACTACGAGCAGTACTTC; CDR3aa: CASSPRHQWSSGLNYEQYF
v_gene: TRBV7-2; abundance: once; d_gene: .; j_gene: TRBJ1-5; CDR3nt: TGTGCCAGCAGCTTAGGGGTGGCAGGGAGGGAGCAGCCCCAGCATTTT; CDR3aa: CASSLGVAGREQPQHF
v_gene: TRBV29-1; abundance: .; d_gene: .; j_gene: TRBJ2-1; CDR3nt: TGCAGCGTTGGGGGGCACAGCAATGAGCAGTTCTTC; CDR3aa: CSVGGHSNEQFF
v_gene: TRBV6-5; abundance: .; d_gene: TRBD2; j_gene: TRBJ2-1; CDR3nt: TGTGCCAGCAGCAACGGCTTCGGGGGGACGGATGAGCAGTTCTTC; CDR3aa: CASSNGFGGTDEQFF
v_gene: TRBV7-9; abundance: .; d_gene: TRBD1; j_gene: TRBJ2-1; CDR3nt: TGTGCCAGCAGCTCGACAGGGGGTGGGAATGAGCAGTTCTTC; CDR3aa: CASSSTGGGNEQFF
v_gene: TRBV3-1/TRBV3-2; abundance: .; d_gene: TRBD1; j_gene: TRBJ1-2; CDR3nt: TGTGCCAGCAGCAGCCCCGGGACAGGGGGCTGGTTGGGTTATGGCTACACCTTC; CDR3aa: CASSSPGTGGWLGYGYTF
v_gene: TRBV7-2; abundance: .; d_gene: .; j_gene: TRBJ2-5; CDR3nt: TGTGCCAGCAGCTTAGGTAGGGGGGGGACGAGACAAGAGACCCAGTACTTC; CDR3aa: CASSLGRGGTRQETQYF
v_gene: TRBV14; abundance: once; d_gene: TRBD2; j_gene: TRBJ2-5; CDR3nt: TGTGCCAGCAGCCCCTTAGCGGGGGCGCGGGGGGAGACCCAGTACTTC; CDR3aa: CASSPLAGARGETQYF
v_gene: TRBV7-2; abundance: .; d_gene: .; j_gene: TRBJ1-2; CDR3nt: TGTGCCAGCAGCTTAGCGCGGGACAACTATGGCTACACCTTC; CDR3aa: CASSLARDNYGYTF
v_gene: TRBV6-5; abundance: .; d_gene: .; j_gene: TRBJ1-2; CDR3nt: TGTGCCAGCAGTTCTCCCGGCGGGGGAGTCTATGGCTACACCTTC; CDR3aa: CASSSPGGGVYGYTF
v_gene: TRBV7-3; abundance: once; d_gene: .; j_gene: TRBJ1-1; CDR3nt: TGTGCCAGCAGCCCTTCCCTGGGGGCGCCTGATCGGGCTTTCTTT; CDR3aa: CASSPSLGAPDRAFF
v_gene: TRBV7-8; abundance: .; d_gene: .; j_gene: TRBJ2-3; CDR3nt: TGTGCCAGCAGCTTAGTGGGGGCCAATTTAGATACGCAGTATTTT; CDR3aa: CASSLVGANLDTQYF
v_gene: TRBV19; abundance: .; d_gene: .; j_gene: TRBJ1-5; CDR3nt: TGTGCCAGTACGACTCAGCACCTTAATAGCAATCAGCCCCAGCATTTT; CDR3aa: CASTTQHLNSNQPQHF
v_gene: TRBV19; abundance: .; d_gene: .; j_gene: TRBJ2-1; CDR3nt: TGTGCCAGTATGGGCCAAAGACCGAGCAACAATGAGCAGTTCTTC; CDR3aa: CASMGQRPSNNEQFF
v_gene: TRBV7-3; abundance: .; d_gene: .; j_gene: TRBJ2-1; CDR3nt: TGTGCCAGCAGCTTAACCCGACTCTCCTACAATGAGCAGTTCTTC; CDR3aa: CASSLTRLSYNEQFF
v_gene: TRBV9; abundance: .; d_gene: .; j_gene: TRBJ1-1; CDR3nt: TGTGCCAGCAGCGTAGCAGACACTGAAGCTTTCTTT; CDR3aa: CASSVADTEAFF
v_gene: TRBV9; abundance: .; d_gene: .; j_gene: TRBJ1-2; CDR3nt: TGTGCCAGCAGCCCTGGGCAAGGCTACACCTTC; CDR3aa: CASSPGQGYTF
v_gene: TRBV10-3; abundance: few; d_gene: TRBD1; j_gene: TRBJ1-5; CDR3nt: TGTGCCACCAGACAGGGGGCCGCAATAGAGAATCAGCCCCAGCATTTT; CDR3aa: CATRQGAAIENQPQHF
v_gene: TRBV5-6; abundance: .; d_gene: .; j_gene: TRBJ1-2; CDR3nt: TGTGCCAGCAGCGTCCCCCAACGGGGGGCGCTTGGCTACACCTTC; CDR3aa: CASSVPQRGALGYTF
v_gene: TRBV15; abundance: few; d_gene: .; j_gene: TRBJ1-4; CDR3nt: TGTGCCACCAGCAGAGCCATTAATGAAAAACTGTTTTTT; CDR3aa: CATSRAINEKLFF
v_gene: TRBV3-1/TRBV3-2; abundance: .; d_gene: .; j_gene: TRBJ1-1; CDR3nt: TGTGCCAGCAGCCAAGTATCTAGCGCGGCTTTCTTT; CDR3aa: CASSQVSSAAFF
v_gene: TRBV2; abundance: .; d_gene: .; j_gene: TRBJ1-1; CDR3nt: TGTGCCAGCGCGGTTCAAGCGGGCGCGAGTCAGCAAGGCACTGAAGCTTTCTTT; CDR3aa: CASAVQAGASQQGTEAFF
v_gene: TRBV11-2; abundance: .; d_gene: TRBD1; j_gene: TRBJ2-7; CDR3nt: TGTGCCAGCAGCTTAGTAGGGACAGGGGCCTACGAGCAGTACTTC; CDR3aa: CASSLVGTGAYEQYF
v_gene: TRBV18; abundance: .; d_gene: TRBD1; j_gene: TRBJ1-2; CDR3nt: TGTGCCAGCTCACCAGCCAGGGGGAACTATGGCTACACCTTC; CDR3aa: CASSPARGNYGYTF
v_gene: TRBV7-3; abundance: .; d_gene: .; j_gene: TRBJ2-2; CDR3nt: TGTGCCAGCAGCTTAGAGGGAGTCCAAACCGGGGAGCTGTTTTTT; CDR3aa: CASSLEGVQTGELFF
v_gene: TRBV3-1/TRBV3-2; abundance: .; d_gene: TRBD2; j_gene: TRBJ2-1; CDR3nt: TGTGCCAGCAGGGGGGGGGTCTCCTACAATGAGCAGTTCTTC; CDR3aa: CASRGGVSYNEQFF
v_gene: TRBV11-2; abundance: .; d_gene: .; j_gene: TRBJ2-2; CDR3nt: TGTGCCAGCAGCCCCCAGAGACAGGAGAACACCGGGGAGCTGTTTTTT; CDR3aa: CASSPQRQENTGELFF